The source of this TCR beta chain is a study of shared clonotypes between healthy human individuals. V was cut by 2 bases and J by 1 base, with 6 bases left in between. Germline assignment: CDR1 SGHDT and CDR2 YYEEEE. The CDR3 is made up of 13 amino acids. Sequencing used immunoSEQ multiplex PCR; TCRdb keeps in-frame clones, though not all of them. This table has about 680,000 clones, about 90% appearing once. Naive CD8 cells lacked CD45RO, underwent positive selection for CCR7 and left out terminally differentiated effector memory CD45RA+ cells. Healthy HIV-negative adults without recent acute infections or vaccinations served as donors. A note on this clone: Other DNA sequences in this sample translate to the same CDR3.

This chain connects TRBV5-6 to TRBJ1-1; possible D gene TRBD1, 6 bases. The receptor's source is a man aged 25 to 45 in good health. The specimen was naive CD8+ T cells sorted from blood. The CDR3, as DNA: TGTGCCAGCAGCTTACAGGGGAACACTGAAGCTTTCTTT. Its protein is CASSLQGNTEAFF. Full variable domain (missing parts from reference TRBV5-6 and TRBJ1-1): DAGVTQSPTHLIKTRGQQVTLRCSPKSGHDTVSWYQQALGQGPQFIFQYYEEEERQRGNFPDRFSGHQFPNYSSELNVNALLLGDSALYLCASSLQGNTEAFFGQGTRLTVV.